Included here is one T cell receptor (beta chain) sequence, with context. As yet, its antigen is unknown. At one end, the junction sequence differs from germline, possibly due to a read error. This specimen comes from a study of T cell responses to AZD1222 COVID-19 vaccine. Study-level points and caveats: Baseline serostatus was positive in only a handful of AZD1222 recipients. After two AZD1222 doses, spike-specific TCR breadth and depth rose versus day 0.

Assay: immunoSEQ multiplex PCR; the TCRdb copy retains only in-frame clones and omits some. The sample has around 44,000 clones; 80% to 90% are singletons. From germline, CDR1 is SGHNT and CDR2 YYREEE (reference sequence). This CDR3 contains 8 residues. Sequencing used peripheral blood, obtained 28 days after the second AZD1222 dose. The receptor was isolated from an adult who received the AZD1222 COVID-19 vaccine. The chain combines TRBV5-4 with TRBJ2-7, with D unclear. DNA for the CDR3: TGTGCCAGCAGCGCCGGCGGCTTC. It specifies CASSAGGF.